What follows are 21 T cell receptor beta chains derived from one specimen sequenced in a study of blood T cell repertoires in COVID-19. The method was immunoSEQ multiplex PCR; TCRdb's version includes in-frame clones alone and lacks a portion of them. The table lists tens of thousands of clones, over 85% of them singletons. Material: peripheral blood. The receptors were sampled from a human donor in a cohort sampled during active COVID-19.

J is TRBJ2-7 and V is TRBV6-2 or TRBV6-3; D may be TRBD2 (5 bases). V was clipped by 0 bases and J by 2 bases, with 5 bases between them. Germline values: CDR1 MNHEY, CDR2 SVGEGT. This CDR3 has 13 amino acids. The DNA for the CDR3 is TGTGCCAGCAGTTACTCGAGGGCCTACGAGCAGTACTTC. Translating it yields CASSYSRAYEQYF.

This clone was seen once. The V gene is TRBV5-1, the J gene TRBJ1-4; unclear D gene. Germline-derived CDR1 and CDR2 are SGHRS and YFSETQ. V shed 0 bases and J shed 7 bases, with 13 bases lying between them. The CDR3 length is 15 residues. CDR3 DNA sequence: TGCGCCAGCAGCTTGGCCTGGCAGCTAGGTGAAAAACTGTTTTTT. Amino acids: CASSLAWQLGEKLFF.

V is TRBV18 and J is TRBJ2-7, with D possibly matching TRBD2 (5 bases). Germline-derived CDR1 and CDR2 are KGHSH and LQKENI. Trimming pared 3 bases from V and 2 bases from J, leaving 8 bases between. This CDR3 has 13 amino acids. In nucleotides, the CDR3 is TGTGCCAGCTCACCCAGACTAACCTACGAGCAGTACTTC. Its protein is CASSPRLTYEQYF. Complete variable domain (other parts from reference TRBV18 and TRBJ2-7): NAGVMQNPRHLVRRRGQEARLRCSPMKGHSHVYWYRQLPEEGLKFMVYLQKENIIDESGMPKERFSAEFPKEGPSILRIQQVVRGDSAAYFCASSPRLTYEQYFGPGTRLTVT.

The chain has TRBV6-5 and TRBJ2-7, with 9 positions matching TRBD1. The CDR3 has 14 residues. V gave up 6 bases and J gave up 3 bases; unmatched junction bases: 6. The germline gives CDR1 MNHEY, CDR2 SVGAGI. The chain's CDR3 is CASSPGQGFYEQYF. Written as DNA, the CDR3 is TGTGCCAGCAGCCCAGGACAGGGGTTCTACGAGCAGTACTTC.

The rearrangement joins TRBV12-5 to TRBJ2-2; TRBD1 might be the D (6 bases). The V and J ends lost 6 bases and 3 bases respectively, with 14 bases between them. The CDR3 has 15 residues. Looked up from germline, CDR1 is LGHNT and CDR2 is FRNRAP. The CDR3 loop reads CASGGLGGYTGELFF. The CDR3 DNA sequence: TGTGCTAGTGGCGGGCTAGGGGGATACACCGGGGAGCTGTTTTTT.

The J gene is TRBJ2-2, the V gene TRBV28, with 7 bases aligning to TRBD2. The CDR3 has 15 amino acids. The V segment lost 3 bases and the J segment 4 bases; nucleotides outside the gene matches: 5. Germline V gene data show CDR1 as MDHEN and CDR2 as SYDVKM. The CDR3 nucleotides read TGTGCCAGCAGTTTTGAGGGAGGGCGCACCGGGGAGCTGTTTTTT. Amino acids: CASSFEGGRTGELFF.

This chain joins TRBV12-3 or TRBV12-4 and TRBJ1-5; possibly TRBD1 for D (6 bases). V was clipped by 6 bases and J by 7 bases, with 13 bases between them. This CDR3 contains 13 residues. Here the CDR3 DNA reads TGTGCCAGCAGCCGAACAGGGTACCAGCCCCAGCATTTT. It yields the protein CASSRTGYQPQHF.

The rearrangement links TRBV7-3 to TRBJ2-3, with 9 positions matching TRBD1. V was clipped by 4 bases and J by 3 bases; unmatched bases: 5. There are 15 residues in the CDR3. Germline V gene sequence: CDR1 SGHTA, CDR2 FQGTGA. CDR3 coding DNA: TGTGCCAGCAGCTCCTTCGGACAGGGGACAGATACGCAGTATTTT. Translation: CASSSFGQGTDTQYF.

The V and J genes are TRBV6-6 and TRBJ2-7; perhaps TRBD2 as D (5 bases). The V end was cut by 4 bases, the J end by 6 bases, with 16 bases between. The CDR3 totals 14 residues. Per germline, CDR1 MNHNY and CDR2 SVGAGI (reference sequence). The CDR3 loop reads CASSSGQVGLEQYF. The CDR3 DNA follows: TGTGCCAGCAGTTCGGGTCAGGTCGGACTCGAGCAGTACTTC.

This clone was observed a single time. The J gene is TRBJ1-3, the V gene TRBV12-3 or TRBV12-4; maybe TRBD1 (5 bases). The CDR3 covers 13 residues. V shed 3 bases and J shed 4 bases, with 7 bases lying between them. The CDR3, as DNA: TGTGCCAGCAGTTTGACAGAAGGAAACACCATATATTTT. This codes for CASSLTEGNTIYF.

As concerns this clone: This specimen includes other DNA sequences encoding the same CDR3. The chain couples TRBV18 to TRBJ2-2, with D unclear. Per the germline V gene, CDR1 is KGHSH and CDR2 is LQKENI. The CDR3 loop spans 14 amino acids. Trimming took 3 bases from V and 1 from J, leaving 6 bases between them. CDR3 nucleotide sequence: TGTGCCAGCTCACCGTCGTTGAACACCGGGGAGCTGTTTTTT. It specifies CASSPSLNTGELFF.

CDR3 sequence: CASRVSDNYGYTF. CDR3 DNA sequence: TGTGCCAGCAGGGTCAGCGATAACTATGGCTACACCTTC. This chain connects TRBV28 to TRBJ1-2; D is unclear. The CDR3 consists of 13 residues. Germline V gene lookup returns CDR1 MDHEN and CDR2 SYDVKM. The germline V and J ends were trimmed by 6 bases and 1 base, with 9 bases remaining between them.

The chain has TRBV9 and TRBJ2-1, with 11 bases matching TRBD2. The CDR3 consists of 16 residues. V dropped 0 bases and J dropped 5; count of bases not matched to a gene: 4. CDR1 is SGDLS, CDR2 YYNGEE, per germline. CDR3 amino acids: CASSVESSGRNNEQFF. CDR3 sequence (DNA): TGTGCCAGCAGCGTAGAGTCTAGCGGGAGGAACAATGAGCAGTTCTTC.

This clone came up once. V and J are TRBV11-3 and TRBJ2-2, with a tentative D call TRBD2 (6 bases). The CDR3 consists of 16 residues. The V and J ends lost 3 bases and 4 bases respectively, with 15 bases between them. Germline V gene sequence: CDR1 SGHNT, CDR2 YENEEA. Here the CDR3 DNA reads TGTGCCAGCAGCTTGTACCAGGGAGGAGGCACCGGGGAGCTGTTTTTT. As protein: CASSLYQGGGTGELFF.

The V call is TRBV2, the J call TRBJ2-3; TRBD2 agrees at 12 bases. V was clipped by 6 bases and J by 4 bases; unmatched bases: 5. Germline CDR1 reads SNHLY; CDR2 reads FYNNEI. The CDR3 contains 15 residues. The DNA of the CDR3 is TGTGCCAGCAGGAAACTAGCGGGAGGTTCAGATACGCAGTATTTT. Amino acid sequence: CASRKLAGGSDTQYF.

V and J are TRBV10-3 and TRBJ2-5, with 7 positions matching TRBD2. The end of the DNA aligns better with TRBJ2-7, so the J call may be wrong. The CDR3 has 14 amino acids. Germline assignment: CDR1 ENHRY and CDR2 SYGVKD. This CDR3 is CAISSGLGEYEQYF. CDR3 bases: TGTGCCATCAGTTCAGGACTAGGAGAGTACGAGCAGTACTTC.

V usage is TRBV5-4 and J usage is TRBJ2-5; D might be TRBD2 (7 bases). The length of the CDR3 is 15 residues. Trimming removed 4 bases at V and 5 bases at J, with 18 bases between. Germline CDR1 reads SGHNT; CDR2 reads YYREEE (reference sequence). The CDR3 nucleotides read TGTGCCAGCAGCCGCGGGGCGGGGGCGGGGGAGACCCAGTACTTC. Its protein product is CASSRGAGAGETQYF.

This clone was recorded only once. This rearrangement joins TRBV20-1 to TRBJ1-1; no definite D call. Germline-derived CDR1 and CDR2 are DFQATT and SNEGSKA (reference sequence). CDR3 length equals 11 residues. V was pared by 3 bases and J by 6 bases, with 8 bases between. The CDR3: CSASSGSEAFF. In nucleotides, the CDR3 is TGCAGTGCTAGCTCGGGTTCTGAAGCTTTCTTT.

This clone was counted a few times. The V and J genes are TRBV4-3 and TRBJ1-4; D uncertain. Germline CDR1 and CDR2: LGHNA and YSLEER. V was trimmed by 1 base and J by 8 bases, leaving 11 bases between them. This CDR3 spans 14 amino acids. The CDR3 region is CASSQGPEPEKLFF. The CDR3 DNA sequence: TGCGCCAGCAGCCAAGGGCCAGAACCCGAAAAACTGTTTTTT.

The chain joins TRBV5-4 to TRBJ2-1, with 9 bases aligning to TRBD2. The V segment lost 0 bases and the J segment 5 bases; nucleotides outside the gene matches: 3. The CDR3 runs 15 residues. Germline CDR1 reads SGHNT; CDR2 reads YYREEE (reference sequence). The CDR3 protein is CASSLELAGNNEQFF. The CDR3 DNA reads TGTGCCAGCAGCTTGGAACTAGCGGGTAACAATGAGCAGTTCTTC.

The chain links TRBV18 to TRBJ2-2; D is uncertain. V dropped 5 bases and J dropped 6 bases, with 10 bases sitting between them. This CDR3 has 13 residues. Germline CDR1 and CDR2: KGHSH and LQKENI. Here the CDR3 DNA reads TGTGCCAGCTCAAGTATCGAGGCCGGGGAGCTGTTTTTT. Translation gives CASSSIEAGELFF. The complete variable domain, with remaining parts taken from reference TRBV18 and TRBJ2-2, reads NAGVMQNPRHLVRRRGQEARLRCSPMKGHSHVYWYRQLPEEGLKFMVYLQKENIIDESGMPKERFSAEFPKEGPSILRIQQVVRGDSAAYFCASSSIEAGELFFGEGSRLTVL.